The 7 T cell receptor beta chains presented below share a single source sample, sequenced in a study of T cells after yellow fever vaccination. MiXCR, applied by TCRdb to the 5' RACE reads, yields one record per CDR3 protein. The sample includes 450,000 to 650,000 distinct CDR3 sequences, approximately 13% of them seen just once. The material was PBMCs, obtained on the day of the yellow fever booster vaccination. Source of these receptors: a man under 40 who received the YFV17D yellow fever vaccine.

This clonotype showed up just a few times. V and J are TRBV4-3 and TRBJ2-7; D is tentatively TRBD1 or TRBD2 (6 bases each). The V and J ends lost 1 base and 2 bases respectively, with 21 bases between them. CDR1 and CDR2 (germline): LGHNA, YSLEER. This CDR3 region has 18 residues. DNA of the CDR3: TGCGCCAGCAGCCAAGTAAGGCCAGGGACAACGGGGGCCTACGAGCAGTACTTC. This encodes CASSQVRPGTTGAYEQYF.

The CDR3 reads CASSQSGRFSYEQYF. In DNA, the CDR3 is TGTGCCAGCAGCCAGTCGGGCCGCTTCTCCTACGAGCAGTACTTC. V and J are TRBV3-1 and TRBJ2-7, with D hard to call. From germline, CDR1 is LGHDT and CDR2 YNNKEL (reference sequence). The CDR3 has 15 residues. Trimming left V 3 bases short and J 0 bases short, with 12 bases between.

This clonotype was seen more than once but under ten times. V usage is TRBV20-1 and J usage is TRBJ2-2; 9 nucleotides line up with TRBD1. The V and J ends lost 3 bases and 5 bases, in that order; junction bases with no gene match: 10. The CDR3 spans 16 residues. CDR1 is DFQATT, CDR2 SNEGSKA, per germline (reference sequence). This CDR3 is CSASKTGGPSTGELFF. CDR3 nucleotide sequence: TGCAGTGCTAGTAAGACAGGGGGACCATCTACCGGGGAGCTGTTTTTT.

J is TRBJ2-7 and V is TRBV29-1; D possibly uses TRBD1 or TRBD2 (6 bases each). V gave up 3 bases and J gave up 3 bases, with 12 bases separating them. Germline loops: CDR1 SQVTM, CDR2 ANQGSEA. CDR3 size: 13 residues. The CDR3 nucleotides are TGCAGCGTTGACCTGGGGGGCAGCTACGAGCAGTACTTC. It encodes CSVDLGGSYEQYF.

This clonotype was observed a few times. The CDR3 protein is CASSLEELGSTYNEQFF. The CDR3 nucleotides read TGTGCCAGCAGCTTGGAAGAGTTAGGGAGCACATACAATGAGCAGTTCTTC. V gene TRBV5-5 combines with J gene TRBJ2-1; possible D gene TRBD2, 5 bases. V dropped 0 bases and J dropped 4 bases, with 17 bases sitting between them. From germline, CDR1 is SGHKS and CDR2 YYEKEE (reference sequence). The CDR3 length is 17 residues.

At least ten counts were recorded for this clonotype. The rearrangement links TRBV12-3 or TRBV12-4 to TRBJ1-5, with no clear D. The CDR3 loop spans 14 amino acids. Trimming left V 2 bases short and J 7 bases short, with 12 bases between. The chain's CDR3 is CASSLMRAHQPQHF. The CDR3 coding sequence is TGTGCCAGCAGTTTAATGAGGGCCCACCAGCCCCAGCATTTT.

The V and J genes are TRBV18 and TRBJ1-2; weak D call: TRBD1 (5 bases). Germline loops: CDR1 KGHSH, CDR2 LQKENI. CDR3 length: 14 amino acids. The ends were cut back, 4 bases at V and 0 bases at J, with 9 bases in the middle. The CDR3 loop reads CASSQTDTNYGYTF. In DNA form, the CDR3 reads TGTGCCAGCTCACAGACAGATACTAACTATGGCTACACCTTC.